The clone carrying this T cell receptor (beta chain) was observed many times. No antigen is known for it. The data are from a study of neurological immune-mediated disorders. V gave up 0 bases and J gave up 5 bases; unmatched junction bases: 3. Germline V lookup: CDR1 ENHRY, CDR2 SYGVKD. The CDR3 has 14 residues. Study-level results: Multiple sclerosis patients had less TCR clonal expansion than even healthy controls, unlike HTLV-1-associated myelopathy. The study found no CDR3 amino acid sequences shared by expanded clones across subjects, suggesting private repertoires in all groups.

Synthesis of cDNA was accomplished via 5'RACE employing 10-nucleotide random UMIs. TCRdb used MiXCR to reprocess the 5' RACE reads, holding one entry per CDR3 protein. The repertoire includes 28,000 or so distinct CDR3 sequences, around 21% of them detected once, and more than 15% sits in the top ten. Unsorted libraries were generated from 2 million PBMCs. These cells had been stored in RNAlater at -80 C. The sequence was collected from a woman aged 60-75 years in good health. Sequencing was performed on PBMCs. The J gene is TRBJ2-5, the V gene TRBV10-3; 7 bases match TRBD2. CDR3 amino acids: CAISESGGEETQYF. Here the CDR3 DNA reads TGTGCCATCAGTGAGTCGGGAGGGGAGGAGACCCAGTACTTC.